This TCR beta chain is from a study of cytomegalovirus exposure and HLA in healthy donors. The study ran its PCR with 60 Vbeta and 13 Jbeta primers. Data came from immunoSEQ multiplex PCR; TCRdb stores just in-frame clones and leaves some out. The sample yields 55,000 to 75,000 clones, about 72% seen once. Whole-study results and caveats: The authors later linked a missense DCLRE1C variant to TCR beta V- and J-gene trimming. Some highly shared sequence variants likely arose as a pipeline artifact. When the data were analyzed later, several of the most significant clusters appeared to be linked to common viral pathogens. Excluded were some V segments that proved indistinguishable, including TRBV6-2 and TRBV6-3.

Germline values: CDR1 SGHVS, CDR2 FQNEAQ. The CDR3 totals 17 residues. Concerning this clone: The antigen is unknown. At one boundary the junction diverges from the germline segment, which might be a read error.

The TCR comes from a girl under 18 in good health and CMV-seropositive. Sequenced sample: PBMCs. The chain couples TRBV7-8 to TRBJ1-6; D uncertain. The CDR3 DNA is TGTGCCAGCAGCTCACCCCCGGGGAGCTCCCATAATTCACCCCTCCACTTT. This sequence encodes CASSSPPGSSHNSPLHF.